This T cell receptor (beta chain) was sequenced in a study of blood T cell repertoires in COVID-19. The wider study: Italy, Spain and the United States were the sources of the convalescent and acute COVID-19 samples. The analysed material was cDNA or gDNA that came from T cells, B-cell-depleted T cells, or PBMCs.

In the original analysis: Quantification of nucleated cells was approximated via reference gene primer amplification. Only in-frame clones appear in the TCRdb table, and some are missing; sequencing was by immunoSEQ multiplex PCR. For V, J and clone size, that table is used; D and trimming come from the DNA. Among some 49,000 clones listed, more than 75% were seen once. This CDR3 has 13 amino acids. Germline CDR1 MNHEY, CDR2 SVGAGI. Deletions cut 7 bases from V and 2 bases from J, with 12 bases between. The receptor's source is a man in his 70s with active COVID-19. Source material: peripheral blood. The rearrangement joins TRBV6-5 to TRBJ2-7; no definite D call. This CDR3 is CASNLLSAYEQYF. The CDR3, as DNA: TGTGCCAGCAATCTTTTGTCCGCCTACGAGCAGTACTTC.